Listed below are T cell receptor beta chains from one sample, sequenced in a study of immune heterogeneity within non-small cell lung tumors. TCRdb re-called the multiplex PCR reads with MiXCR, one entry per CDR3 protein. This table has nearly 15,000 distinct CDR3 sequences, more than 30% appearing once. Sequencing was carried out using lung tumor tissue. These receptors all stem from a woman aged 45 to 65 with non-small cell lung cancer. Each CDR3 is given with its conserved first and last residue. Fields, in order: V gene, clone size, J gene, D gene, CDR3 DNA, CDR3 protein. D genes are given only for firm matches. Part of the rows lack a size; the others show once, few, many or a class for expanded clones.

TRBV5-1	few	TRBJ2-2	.	TGCGCCAGCAGCTGGCAGGGAGAGCACACCGGGGAGCTGTTTTTT	CASSWQGEHTGELFF
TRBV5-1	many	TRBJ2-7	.	TGCGCCAGCAGCTTGGTTACAGCGGGTGGGTCCTACGAGCAGTACTTC	CASSLVTAGGSYEQYF
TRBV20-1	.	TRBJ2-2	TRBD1	TGCAGTGCTGACAGGGAGACCGGGGAGCTGTTTTTT	CSADRETGELFF
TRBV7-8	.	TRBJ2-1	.	TGTGCCAGCAGCCCCGATAGAAATGAGCAGTTCTTC	CASSPDRNEQFF
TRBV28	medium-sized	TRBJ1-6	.	TGTGCCAGCAGACCACGGCGGGGGGTCACGTATAATTCACCCCTCCACTTT	CASRPRRGVTYNSPLHF
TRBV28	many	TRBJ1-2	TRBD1	TGTGCCAGCAGTTACGTGGTTGGGACAGGGTTATTAGCTAACTATGGCTACACCTTC	CASSYVVGTGLLANYGYTF
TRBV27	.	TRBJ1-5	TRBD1	TGTGCCAGCAGCACATACGCCCGAAAAGGGACAGGCCGACGGCCCCCCCATTTT	CASSTYARKGTGRRPPHF
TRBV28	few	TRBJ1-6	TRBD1	TGTGCCAGCAGCTACACGACAGGGCTCCATTCACCCCTCCACTTT	CASSYTTGLHSPLHF
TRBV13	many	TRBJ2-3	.	TGTGCCAGCAGCTTAGGCACAGATACGCAGTATTTT	CASSLGTDTQYF
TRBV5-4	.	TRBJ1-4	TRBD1	TGTGCCAGCAGCCAGGACAGGGGGGGTGAAAAACTGTTTTTT	CASSQDRGGEKLFF
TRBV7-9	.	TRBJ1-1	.	TGTGCCAGCAGCCCCGGACTGCAGAACACTGGAGCTTTCTTT	CASSPGLQNTGAFF
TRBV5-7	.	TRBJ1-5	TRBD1	TGTGCCAGCAGCCTACCCGGGCAGGGGGTTTCCAATAGCAATCAGCCCCAGCATTTT	CASSLPGQGVSNSNQPQHF
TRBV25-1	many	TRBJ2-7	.	TGTGCCAGCAGTGATTCAGGGGACGAGCAGTACTTC	CASSDSGDEQYF
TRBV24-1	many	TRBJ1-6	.	TGTGCCATCCAATCGAGACAGGTGGGGTCACCCCTCCACTTT	CAIQSRQVGSPLHF
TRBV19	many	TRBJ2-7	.	TGTGCCAGTAGTATAGTTGGGGCGCCTTACTACGAGCAGTACTTC	CASSIVGAPYYEQYF
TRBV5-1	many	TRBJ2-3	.	TGCGCCAGCAGCTCTCGGACAGCAAACCAAGCGGATACGCAGTATTTT	CASSSRTANQADTQYF
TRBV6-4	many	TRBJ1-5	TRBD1	TGTGCCGGTAGCTCGGGACAGCGTGCCTTTAATAGCAATCAGCCCCAGCATTTT	CAGSSGQRAFNSNQPQHF
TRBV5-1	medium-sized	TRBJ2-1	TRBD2	TGCGCCAGCAGCAGAGCAGCGGGGGGAGGTAATGAGCAGTTCTTC	CASSRAAGGGNEQFF
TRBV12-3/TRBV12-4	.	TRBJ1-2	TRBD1	TGTGCCAGCAGACGCGACAGGGAGGCTGGCTACACCTTC	CASRRDREAGYTF
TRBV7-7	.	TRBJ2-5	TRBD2	TGTGCTAGCAGCTTTAGTGGGGAGGGAGAGAACCAGTACTTC	CASSFSGEGENQYF
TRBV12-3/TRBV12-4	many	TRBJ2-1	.	TGTGCCAGCAGTTTCAGGGCAACTACCTACAATGAGCAGTTCTTC	CASSFRATTYNEQFF
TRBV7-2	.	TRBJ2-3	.	TGTGCCAGCAGCTTCGCGGGAATACACGATACGCAGTATTTT	CASSFAGIHDTQYF
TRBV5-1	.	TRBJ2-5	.	TGCGCCAGCAGCTTGGGGTTAGAAGAGACCCAGTACTTC	CASSLGLEETQYF
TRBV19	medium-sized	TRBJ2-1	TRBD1	TGTGCCAGTAGTATACGGGACAGGGTTTTGAATGAGCAGTTCTTC	CASSIRDRVLNEQFF
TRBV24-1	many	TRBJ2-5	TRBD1	TGTGCCACCAGGGACAGGGGGCAAGAGACCCAGTACTTC	CATRDRGQETQYF
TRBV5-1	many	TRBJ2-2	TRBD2	TGCGCCAGCAGCTTGGTAGCTAGCGGGAGTACCGGGGAGCTGTTTTTT	CASSLVASGSTGELFF
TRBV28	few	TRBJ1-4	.	TGTGCCAGCAGGGCGGGGGGAGGAGAAAAACTGTTTTTT	CASRAGGGEKLFF
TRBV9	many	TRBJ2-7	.	TGTGCCAGCAGCGCAGGAGGGGACGGCTCCTACGAGCAGTACTTC	CASSAGGDGSYEQYF
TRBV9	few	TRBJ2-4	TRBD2	TGTGCCAGCAGCCCCCGAATAGCGGGGGGGGGCGACATTCAGTACTTC	CASSPRIAGGGDIQYF
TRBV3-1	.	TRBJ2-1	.	TGTGCCAGCAGCCTTTTCCAGGTAGGATCCTACAATGAGCAGTTCTTC	CASSLFQVGSYNEQFF
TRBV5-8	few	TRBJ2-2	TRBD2	TGTGCCAGCAGTAGACTAGCGGGAGTGGTCGGGGAGCTGTTTTTT	CASSRLAGVVGELFF
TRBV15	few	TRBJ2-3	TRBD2	TGTGCCACCAGCAGAGAACCCCTCGGACTAGCGGGAATCACAGATACGCAGTATTTT	CATSREPLGLAGITDTQYF
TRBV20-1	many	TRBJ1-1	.	TGCAGTGCCACTGACGGACTTTTGACCTACACTGAAGCTTTCTTT	CSATDGLLTYTEAFF
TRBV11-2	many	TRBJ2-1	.	TGTGCCAGCAGCTTAGTTTGGCGCAGGGACCACTACAATGAGCAGTTCTTC	CASSLVWRRDHYNEQFF
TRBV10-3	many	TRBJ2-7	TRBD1	TGTGCCATCAGTGAGTCATCCGGGACAGGGTCATACGAGCAGTACTTC	CAISESSGTGSYEQYF
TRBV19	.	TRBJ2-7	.	TGTGCCAGTAGTATCACTCTCCTTCAGGCCGAGCAGTACTTC	CASSITLLQAEQYF
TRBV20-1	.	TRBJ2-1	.	TGCAGTGCTAGATTGGACGGGGCCTTGGTCAATGAGCAGTTCTTC	CSARLDGALVNEQFF
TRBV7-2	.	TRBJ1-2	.	TGTGCCAGCAGCAGGGGGGGGGATGGGTCTGGCTACACCTTC	CASSRGGDGSGYTF